The 25 T cell receptor beta chains presented below share a single source sample, sequenced in a study of blood T cells in healthy people across ages. A second PCR of 7 to 11 cycles used a sample-barcoded 5' primer and a J-beta primer mix. TCRdb re-called the 5' RACE reads with MiXCR, one entry per CDR3 protein. The top ten clones hold more than 4% of a sample with 1.5 million to 1.8 million distinct CDR3 sequences, under 55% of them seen once. The sample was blood. These receptor sequences come from a woman between 18 and 29 years old in good health.

The rearrangement joins TRBV2 to TRBJ1-3; TRBD1 is a possible D gene (5 bases). The length of the CDR3 is 14 residues. V dropped 6 bases and J dropped 1 base, with 10 bases sitting between them. Germline V gene sequence: CDR1 SNHLY, CDR2 FYNNEI. The CDR3 region has the DNA TGTGCCAGCAGAAACGGGGGATCTGGAAACACCATATATTTT. Its protein is CASRNGGSGNTIYF.

The chain carries TRBV2 and TRBJ2-3, with 7 bases identical to TRBD2. The CDR3 runs 17 residues. Trimming at V came to 4 bases and at J to 4 bases, leaving 14 bases not matched to a gene. CDR1 is SNHLY, CDR2 FYNNEI, per germline. The CDR3 coding sequence is TGTGCCAGCAGTGGTTCCCAACTAGCGTTGGGAGCAGATACGCAGTATTTT. Translated: CASSGSQLALGADTQYF.

V gene TRBV6-4 combines with J gene TRBJ2-1; tentative D call: TRBD1 (5 bases). Germline CDR1 is MRHNA and CDR2 is SNTAGT. Trimming removed 3 bases from V and 5 bases from J, with 11 bases in between. The CDR3 loop spans 14 amino acids. The CDR3 here is CASSERMGHNEQFF. CDR3 coding DNA: TGTGCCAGCAGTGAAAGGATGGGGCACAATGAGCAGTTCTTC.

This clonotype has a handful of counts. This rearrangement joins TRBV20-1 to TRBJ2-1; TRBD2 agrees at 8 bases. CDR1 is DFQATT, CDR2 SNEGSKA, per germline (reference sequence). The CDR3 covers 15 residues. The J segment lost 0 bases and the V segment lost 3 bases, leaving 4 bases of the junction unmatched. For the CDR3, the DNA is TGCAGTGCTAGTAGAGGGACTAGCTCCTACAATGAGCAGTTCTTC. Translating it yields CSASRGTSSYNEQFF.

This clonotype came up a few times. The chain combines TRBV15 with TRBJ2-1, with D possibly TRBD1 on 7 matching bases. This CDR3 has 16 residues. The ends were cut back, 0 bases at V and 9 bases at J, with 18 bases in the middle. Germline lookup yields CDR1 LNHNV and CDR2 YYDKDF (reference sequence). For the CDR3, the DNA is TGTGCCACCAGCAGAGATTCGGGGGACAGATTCGGTGAGCAGTTCTTC. Protein: CATSRDSGDRFGEQFF.

This chain uses TRBV5-1 with TRBJ1-5; a weak D match, TRBD1 (6 bases). CDR1 and CDR2 from the germline V gene are SGHRS and YFSETQ. V lost 7 bases, J lost 2 bases, and 19 bases lay in between. This CDR3 contains 16 residues. The CDR3 protein is CASEEGEPWGNQPQHF. The CDR3 DNA is TGCGCCAGCGAGGAGGGGGAACCATGGGGCAATCAGCCCCAGCATTTT.

The chain joins TRBV10-3 to TRBJ2-3; D is possibly TRBD2 (5 bases). Per germline, CDR1 ENHRY and CDR2 SYGVKD. CDR3 length: 13 residues. V dropped 6 bases and J dropped 0 bases, with 7 bases sitting between them. The DNA for the CDR3 is TGTGCCATCAGATCGGGGAGCACAGATACGCAGTATTTT. Its protein product is CAIRSGSTDTQYF.

The chain recombines TRBV7-2 with TRBJ1-5; TRBD1 aligns across 9 bases. J gave up 7 bases and V 3 bases, and 10 bases lay outside the gene matches. Germline-derived CDR1 and CDR2 are SGHTA and FQGNSA. The CDR3 loop spans 16 amino acids. CDR3 sequence: CASSFSRTGVIQPQHF. The CDR3 DNA follows: TGTGCCAGCAGCTTCTCCCGGACAGGGGTTATCCAGCCCCAGCATTTT.

With regard to this clonotype: It may be a read error: a sequence one base away is much more abundant. The chain combines TRBV2 with TRBJ2-1, with D possibly being TRBD2 (7 bases). Germline V lookup: CDR1 SNHLY, CDR2 FYNNEI. Trimming cost V 11 bases and J 7 bases, with 21 bases left between them. The CDR3 loop spans 14 amino acids. The CDR3 loop is CASTGGPASNEQFF. The DNA of the CDR3 is TGTGCCTCTACCGGGGGGCCAGCGTCGAATGAGCAGTTCTTC.

V gene TRBV4-2 combines with J gene TRBJ1-5, with 9 bases identical to TRBD1. Trimming took 0 bases from V and 0 from J; bases not matched to a gene: 9. The CDR3 consists of 19 residues. The germline gives CDR1 LGHNA, CDR2 YNFKEQ. CDR3 protein: CASSQEGRQGGYSNQPQHF. CDR3 sequence (DNA): TGTGCCAGCAGCCAAGAGGGCCGACAGGGGGGATATAGCAATCAGCCCCAGCATTTT.

In its sample, this clonotype was seen many times. V usage is TRBV10-3 and J usage is TRBJ2-1; tentative D call: TRBD1 (5 bases). The V end was cut by 0 bases, the J end by 8 bases, with 14 bases between. The CDR3 is 15 amino acids. Germline assignment: CDR1 ENHRY and CDR2 SYGVKD. DNA of the CDR3: TGTGCCATCAGTGAGTCCCAGTCCAGGGCCCATGAGCAGTTCTTC. Its translation is CAISESQSRAHEQFF.

The rearrangement links TRBV10-3 to TRBJ1-1; perhaps TRBD1 as D (5 bases). Trimming pared 10 bases from V and 8 bases from J, leaving 23 bases between. Looked up from germline, CDR1 is ENHRY and CDR2 is SYGVKD. The CDR3 consists of 14 residues. The CDR3 bases are TGTGCCACGTCTTACCTAGACAGCGGGGCCGAAGCTTTCTTT. Translation: CATSYLDSGAEAFF.

This clonotype was seen once. The V gene is TRBV2, the J gene TRBJ1-6; D unresolved. The CDR3 is 11 residues long. The germline gives CDR1 SNHLY, CDR2 FYNNEI. V was pared by 7 bases and J by 11 bases, with 9 bases between. CDR3 sequence (DNA): TGTGCCAGCAATGGCTCTCCACCCCTCCACTTT. Protein: CASNGSPPLHF.

The chain employs TRBV6-1 and TRBJ1-2; TRBD1 matches 8 bases. Germline V gene sequence: CDR1 MNHNS, CDR2 SASEGT. The CDR3 is made up of 14 amino acids. J lost 3 bases, V lost 7 bases, and 7 bases had no gene match. The CDR3 here is CASTRDRTHYGYTF. In DNA form, the CDR3 reads TGTGCCAGCACCCGGGACAGGACACACTATGGCTACACCTTC.

V and J are TRBV2 and TRBJ1-2, with D uncertain. The CDR3 has 13 amino acids. Germline V CDR1 and CDR2: SNHLY, FYNNEI. Deletions cut 5 bases from V and 6 bases from J, with 13 bases between. DNA for the CDR3: TGTGCCAGCAGTTTCCAGCAAACTAATGGCTACACCTTC. Its protein product is CASSFQQTNGYTF.

The J gene is TRBJ2-5, the V gene TRBV7-9; D possibly corresponds to TRBD2 (5 bases). Germline loops: CDR1 SEHNR, CDR2 FQNEAQ (reference sequence). Trimming cost V 5 bases and J 0 bases, with 16 bases left between them. The CDR3 extends over 16 amino acids. The CDR3 nucleotides are TGTGCCAGCAGCCCCAAGAGCGGCAGGTACCAAGAGACCCAGTACTTC. Translation gives CASSPKSGRYQETQYF.

This chain connects TRBV2 to TRBJ2-1; TRBD1 agrees at 10 bases. The J call may not be correct, given that the DNA end is closer to TRBJ2-7. The CDR3 has 13 residues. Germline values: CDR1 SNHLY, CDR2 FYNNEI. The CDR3 protein is CASAGTGDNEQYF. The CDR3 DNA sequence: TGTGCCAGCGCCGGGACAGGGGACAATGAGCAGTACTTC.

This clonotype occurred a few times. The V gene is TRBV5-1, the J gene TRBJ2-3, with 7 nucleotides matching TRBD1. The germline V gene encodes CDR1 SGHRS and CDR2 YFSETQ. The V gene end was trimmed by 2 bases and the J gene end by 6 bases; junction bases not matched to a gene: 6. The CDR3 length is 14 residues. The CDR3 DNA follows: TGCGCCAGCAGCTTACAGGGGTTGAGGGATACGCAGTATTTT. Its translation: CASSLQGLRDTQYF.

V gene TRBV5-1 combines with J gene TRBJ2-7; D uncertain. Germline loops: CDR1 SGHRS, CDR2 YFSETQ. The V end lost 0 bases, the J end lost 0 bases, and 16 bases lay between the germline ends. The CDR3 has 17 residues. The CDR3 nucleotides read TGCGCCAGCAGCTTGGGACTTGGGTCCTCAAGCTCCTACGAGCAGTACTTC. Translating it yields CASSLGLGSSSSYEQYF. The complete variable domain, with remaining parts taken from reference TRBV5-1 and TRBJ2-7, reads KAGVTQTPRYLIKTRGQQVTLSCSPISGHRSVSWYQQTPGQGLQFLFEYFSETQRNKGNFPGRFSGRQFSNSRSEMNVSTLELGDSALYLCASSLGLGSSSSYEQYFGPGTRLTVT.

The chain uses TRBV10-3 and TRBJ2-1, with 9 bases matching TRBD1. Germline CDR1 ENHRY, CDR2 SYGVKD. Losses at the gene ends were 5 bases for V and 4 bases for J; bases not matched to a gene: 6. The length of the CDR3 is 15 residues. CDR3: CAISPGTGLYNEQFF. The CDR3 nucleotides read TGTGCCATCAGTCCCGGGACAGGGTTATACAATGAGCAGTTCTTC.

This rearrangement joins TRBV28 to TRBJ1-6; a weak D match, TRBD1 (6 bases). CDR3 length equals 15 residues. The germline CDR1 and CDR2 sequences are MDHEN and SYDVKM. The V end lost 4 bases, the J end lost 10 bases, and 17 bases lay between the germline ends. The CDR3 loop reads CASSSPRAGDSPLHF. CDR3 bases: TGTGCCAGCAGTTCCCCCAGGGCAGGGGACTCACCCCTCCACTTT.

The chain links TRBV11-2 to TRBJ2-1, with a weak D call TRBD1 (6 bases). The germline CDR1 and CDR2 sequences are SGHAT and FQNNGV. The CDR3 consists of 16 residues. Trimming took off 3 bases at V and 2 bases at J, with 14 bases between the two ends. This CDR3 reads CASSFQGLGPYNEQFF. The CDR3 DNA reads TGTGCCAGCAGCTTCCAGGGGTTAGGCCCCTACAATGAGCAGTTCTTC.

In its sample, this clonotype was seen once. This CDR3 reads CASQDSYNEQFF. The DNA of the CDR3 is TGTGCCAGCCAAGACAGCTACAATGAGCAGTTCTTC. This chain joins TRBV7-9 and TRBJ2-1; possible D gene TRBD1, 5 bases. The germline V gene encodes CDR1 SEHNR and CDR2 FQNEAQ (reference sequence). The CDR3 contains 12 residues. Deletions cut 8 bases from V and 3 bases from J, with 8 bases between. Using reference TRBV7-9 and TRBJ2-1 for the parts outside the CDR3, the full variable domain is DTGVSQNPRHKITKRGQNVTFRCDPISEHNRLYWYRQTLGQGPEFLTYFQNEAQLEKSRLLSDRFSAERPKGSFSTLEIQRTEQGDSAMYLCASQDSYNEQFFGPGTRLTVL.

This chain uses TRBV7-2 with TRBJ2-1; 9 bases line up with TRBD2. The CDR3 runs 18 residues. Germline lookup yields CDR1 SGHTA and CDR2 FQGNSA. V lost 2 bases, J lost 4 bases, and 12 bases stayed unmatched. CDR3 nucleotides: TGTGCCAGCAGCTTAAGATGGCTAGCGGGGTCTCGTTACAATGAGCAGTTCTTC. Its translation: CASSLRWLAGSRYNEQFF.

This clonotype turned up a few times. CDR3 residues: CSVEIPSGEQFF. CDR3 coding DNA: TGCAGCGTTGAAATCCCCTCCGGGGAGCAGTTCTTC. The chain recombines TRBV29-1 with TRBJ2-1; D is unclear. The CDR3 contains 12 residues. V lost 2 bases and J lost 10, with 12 bases in between. The germline V gene has CDR1 SQVTM and CDR2 ANQGSEA.